This passage covers 12 T cell receptor beta chains from one sample sequenced in a study of blood T cell repertoires in COVID-19. Sequencing used immunoSEQ multiplex PCR; TCRdb keeps in-frame clones, though not all of them. The sample holds more than 95,000 clones, 70% to 90% seen once. The sample consisted of peripheral blood. Every receptor here comes from a human donor in a cohort sampled during active COVID-19.

V is TRBV5-1 and J is TRBJ2-5, with D possibly TRBD2 on 6 matching bases. V was clipped by 4 bases and J by 4 bases, with 20 bases between them. Germline V gives CDR1 SGHRS, CDR2 YFSETQ. This CDR3 contains 16 residues. CDR3 nucleotide sequence: TGCGCCAGCAGCCGGAGGGCCGGGCGGGAACGAGAGACCCAGTACTTC. Its translation is CASSRRAGRERETQYF. Using reference TRBV5-1 and TRBJ2-5 for the parts outside the CDR3, the full variable domain is KAGVTQTPRYLIKTRGQQVTLSCSPISGHRSVSWYQQTPGQGLQFLFEYFSETQRNKGNFPGRFSGRQFSNSRSEMNVSTLELGDSALYLCASSRRAGRERETQYFGPGTRLLVL.

The rearrangement links TRBV19 to TRBJ1-2; TRBD1 matches at 7 bases. With V trimmed by 5 bases and J by 4 bases, 7 bases remained unmatched. This CDR3 contains 14 residues. CDR1 and CDR2 from the germline V gene are LNHDA and SQIVND (reference sequence). The CDR3 reads CASSSLTGPYGYTF. In DNA, the CDR3 is TGTGCCAGTAGTTCACTGACAGGGCCCTATGGCTACACCTTC.

The chain carries TRBV19 and TRBJ1-1; the match to TRBD1 covers 7 bases. The CDR3 has 14 amino acids. CDR1 and CDR2 (germline): LNHDA, SQIVND (reference sequence). V lost 9 bases and J lost 1; bases outside the gene matches: 8. The CDR3 spells CASRTGTENTEAFF. The CDR3 bases are TGTGCCAGCCGGACCGGGACAGAGAACACTGAAGCTTTCTTT.

The chain recombines TRBV5-1 with TRBJ1-2, with D possibly matching TRBD1 (5 bases). Trimming removed 5 bases at V and 4 bases at J, with 18 bases between. Germline CDR1 is SGHRS and CDR2 is YFSETQ. The length of the CDR3 is 15 residues. This CDR3 reads CASSVEPARGYGYTF. CDR3 in DNA: TGCGCCAGCAGTGTGGAGCCAGCAAGGGGCTATGGCTACACCTTC. Full variable domain (outside the CDR3, taken from reference TRBV5-1 and TRBJ1-2): KAGVTQTPRYLIKTRGQQVTLSCSPISGHRSVSWYQQTPGQGLQFLFEYFSETQRNKGNFPGRFSGRQFSNSRSEMNVSTLELGDSALYLCASSVEPARGYGYTFGSGTRLTVV.

V and J are TRBV5-1 and TRBJ2-1; TRBD2 matches 12 bases. The CDR3 extends over 16 amino acids. After removal of 4 bases from V and 0 bases from J, the junction contained 2 bases not matched to a gene. Germline CDR1 reads SGHRS; CDR2 reads YFSETQ. This CDR3 is CASSATSGSSYNEQFF. The CDR3 DNA reads as TGCGCCAGCAGCGCGACTAGCGGGAGCTCCTACAATGAGCAGTTCTTC.

J is TRBJ2-1 and V is TRBV6-5, with D maybe TRBD2 (6 bases). Trimming stripped 6 bases from V and 0 bases from J, with 12 bases between. The CDR3 extends over 15 amino acids. Germline V gene lookup returns CDR1 MNHEY and CDR2 SVGAGI. CDR3 region: CASSTSTSSYNEQFF. CDR3 DNA: TGTGCCAGCAGCACTAGCACTAGCTCCTACAATGAGCAGTTCTTC.

This clone was seen once. J is TRBJ1-5 and V is TRBV5-5; the D is unclear. The ends were cut back, 4 bases at V and 7 bases at J, with 9 bases in the middle. This CDR3 has 12 residues. CDR1 and CDR2 (germline): SGHKS, YYEKEE (reference sequence). This chain's CDR3 is CASSELNQPQHF. The CDR3 coding sequence is TGTGCCAGCAGCGAACTAAACCAGCCCCAGCATTTT. The full variable domain, rest sourced from reference TRBV5-5 and TRBJ1-5, is DAGVTQSPTHLIKTRGQQVTLRCSPISGHKSVSWYQQVLGQGPQFIFQYYEKEERGRGNFPDRFSARQFPNYSSELNVNALLLGDSALYLCASSELNQPQHFGDGTRLSIL.

CDR3 residues: CASSQEGARQYF. For the CDR3, the DNA is TGTGCCAGCAGCCAAGAGGGGGCGCGGCAGTACTTC. The rearrangement uses TRBV3-1 (or the pseudogene TRBV3-2) and TRBJ2-7, with D possibly being TRBD1 (6 bases). This CDR3 has 12 residues. The V gene's germline CDR1 is LGHDT and CDR2 YNNKEL (reference sequence). Trimming shortened V by 0 bases and J by 9 bases, and 9 bases separated the two germline ends.

The rearrangement uses TRBV9 and TRBJ2-1; the match to TRBD2 covers 8 bases. Germline lookup yields CDR1 SGDLS and CDR2 YYNGEE. The ends lost 5 bases at V and 7 bases at J; junction bases unmatched: 8. The CDR3 covers 14 residues. The CDR3 region has the DNA TGTGCCAGCAGTCAACTAGCGGAGTCGAATGAGCAGTTCTTC. It encodes CASSQLAESNEQFF. Variable domain in full (rest from reference TRBV9 and TRBJ2-1): DSGVTQTPKHLITATGQRVTLRCSPRSGDLSVYWYQQSLDQGLQFLIQYYNGEERAKGNILERFSAQQFPDLHSELNLSSLELGDSALYFCASSQLAESNEQFFGPGTRLTVL.

V gene TRBV11-2 combines with J gene TRBJ2-1; 8 nucleotides match TRBD2. The germline CDR1 and CDR2 sequences are SGHAT and FQNNGV. The V segment lost 3 bases and the J segment 4 bases; nucleotides outside the gene matches: 5. CDR3 size: 15 residues. The CDR3 spells CASSFYTSGYNEQFF. As DNA, the CDR3 is TGTGCCAGCAGCTTCTATACTAGCGGTTACAATGAGCAGTTCTTC.

The chain uses TRBV5-5 and TRBJ1-2; D is ambiguous. Germline CDR1 reads SGHKS; CDR2 reads YYEKEE (reference sequence). The CDR3 has 16 residues. V was clipped by 6 bases and J by 4 bases, with 22 bases between them. CDR3 amino acids: CASTPTFGFTLYGYTF. CDR3 DNA: TGTGCCAGCACTCCTACCTTCGGGTTTACCCTCTATGGCTACACCTTC.

The DNA for the CDR3 is TGTGCCACCAGCAGAGAGGGGACAGGGTCCTACGAGCAGTACTTC. Its translation: CATSREGTGSYEQYF. V gene TRBV15 combines with J gene TRBJ2-7; 9 nucleotides line up with TRBD1. The CDR3 runs to 15 residues. Germline V gives CDR1 LNHNV, CDR2 YYDKDF (reference sequence). V dropped 0 bases and J dropped 1; count of bases not matched to a gene: 1.